Listed below are T cell receptor beta chains from one sample, sequenced in a study of cytomegalovirus exposure and HLA in healthy donors. Using immunoSEQ multiplex PCR, the repertoire was profiled, and TCRdb retains in-frame clones only, with some absent. Of fewer than 110,000 clones detected, 77% appear once; the ten largest clones hold 3.5% to 5%. The material sequenced was PBMCs. All receptors derive from a male donor in good health and CMV-seronegative. The CDR3 runs from the conserved cysteine through the conserved F or W.

V gene: TRBV6-4; J gene: TRBJ1-1; CDR3 protein: CASSDGRLGAFF
V gene: TRBV5-5; J gene: TRBJ1-2; CDR3 protein: CASSLQDNYGYTF
V gene: TRBV19; J gene: TRBJ2-5; CDR3 protein: CASTGDTQETQYF
V gene: TRBV5-8; J gene: TRBJ2-1; CDR3 protein: CASSLPGAGAYNEQFF
V gene: TRBV11-3; J gene: TRBJ2-1; CDR3 protein: CASSLGGEQFF
V gene: TRBV5-1; J gene: TRBJ2-1; CDR3 protein: CASSPRQGGTNEQFF
V gene: TRBV7-2; J gene: TRBJ2-1; CDR3 protein: CASSLVLAGRNEQFF
V gene: TRBV4-2; J gene: TRBJ1-2; CDR3 protein: CASSQVDRTSIYGYTF
V gene: TRBV30; J gene: TRBJ2-1; CDR3 protein: CAWSAGRNEQFF
V gene: TRBV2; J gene: TRBJ1-1; CDR3 protein: CASTRDGTEAFF
V gene: TRBV13; J gene: TRBJ2-7; CDR3 protein: CASSFSGRFYEQYF
V gene: TRBV19; J gene: TRBJ2-7; CDR3 protein: CASSIAVTSGEPSF
V gene: TRBV21-1; J gene: TRBJ2-5; CDR3 protein: CASNRGGEETQYF
V gene: TRBV28; J gene: .; CDR3 protein: CASSLGGVYEQYF
V gene: TRBV7-8; J gene: TRBJ1-5; CDR3 protein: CASSSAPTGNQPQHF
V gene: TRBV6-5; J gene: TRBJ2-4; CDR3 protein: CASSYRRDRENIQYF
V gene: TRBV5-4; J gene: TRBJ2-7; CDR3 protein: CASSSSGTGYSYEQYF
V gene: TRBV2; J gene: TRBJ1-2; CDR3 protein: CASNREGSGYTF
V gene: TRBV5-6; J gene: TRBJ2-7; CDR3 protein: CASSLGAGYSYEQYF
V gene: TRBV18; J gene: TRBJ2-5; CDR3 protein: CASSPGGGEVETQYF
V gene: TRBV18; J gene: TRBJ1-5; CDR3 protein: CASSPRQGENQPQHF
V gene: TRBV29-1; J gene: TRBJ2-3; CDR3 protein: CSVAPTSGSVDTQYF
V gene: TRBV7-8; J gene: TRBJ2-1; CDR3 protein: CASSSRTSGRGSFF
V gene: TRBV11-1; J gene: TRBJ1-2; CDR3 protein: CASSLAFQGNYGYTF
V gene: TRBV11-2; J gene: TRBJ2-3; CDR3 protein: CASSLDWAGTDTQYF
V gene: TRBV6-5; J gene: TRBJ1-5; CDR3 protein: CASSTVRGSNQPQHF
V gene: TRBV19; J gene: TRBJ1-3; CDR3 protein: CASKPLYSGNTIYF
V gene: TRBV2; J gene: TRBJ2-3; CDR3 protein: CASSVQRSSTDTQYF
V gene: TRBV7-8; J gene: TRBJ2-1; CDR3 protein: CASSSSKGEGRHEQFF
V gene: TRBV11-3; J gene: TRBJ2-2; CDR3 protein: CASSSTEGGTNTGELFF
V gene: TRBV4-1; J gene: TRBJ2-1; CDR3 protein: CASSQGRTGSENEQFF
V gene: TRBV5-1; J gene: TRBJ2-2; CDR3 protein: CASSEDPYTGELFF
V gene: TRBV7-9; J gene: TRBJ1-4; CDR3 protein: CASSLARTGREEKLFF
V gene: TRBV6-5; J gene: TRBJ1-1; CDR3 protein: CASSYAWTGTTEAFF
V gene: TRBV6-4; J gene: TRBJ2-3; CDR3 protein: CASSVAGADTDTQYF
V gene: TRBV4-1; J gene: TRBJ2-1; CDR3 protein: CASSLRGLAGQGGSYNEQFF
V gene: TRBV7-2; J gene: TRBJ2-7; CDR3 protein: CASSLAWSSGRALNEQYF
V gene: TRBV11-2; J gene: TRBJ2-5; CDR3 protein: CASSSRLEETQYF
V gene: TRBV5-1; J gene: TRBJ2-3; CDR3 protein: CASSLERDRDYTDTQYF
V gene: TRBV6-1; J gene: TRBJ2-3; CDR3 protein: CASSAQGTGPDTQYF